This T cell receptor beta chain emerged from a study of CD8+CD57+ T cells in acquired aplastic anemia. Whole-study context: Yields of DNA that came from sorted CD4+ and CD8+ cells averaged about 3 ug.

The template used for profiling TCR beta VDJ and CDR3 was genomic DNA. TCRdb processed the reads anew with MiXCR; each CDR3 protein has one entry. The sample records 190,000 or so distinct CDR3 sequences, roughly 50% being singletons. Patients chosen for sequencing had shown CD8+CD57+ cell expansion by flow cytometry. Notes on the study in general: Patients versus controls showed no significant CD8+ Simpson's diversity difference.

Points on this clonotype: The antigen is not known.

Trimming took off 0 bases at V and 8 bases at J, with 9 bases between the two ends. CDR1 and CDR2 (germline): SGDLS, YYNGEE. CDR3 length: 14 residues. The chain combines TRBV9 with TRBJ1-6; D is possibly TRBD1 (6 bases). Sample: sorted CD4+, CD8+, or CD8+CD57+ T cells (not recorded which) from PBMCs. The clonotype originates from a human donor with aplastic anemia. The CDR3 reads CASSVGGADSPLHF. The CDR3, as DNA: TGTGCCAGCAGCGTAGGGGGGGCAGATTCACCCCTCCACTTT.